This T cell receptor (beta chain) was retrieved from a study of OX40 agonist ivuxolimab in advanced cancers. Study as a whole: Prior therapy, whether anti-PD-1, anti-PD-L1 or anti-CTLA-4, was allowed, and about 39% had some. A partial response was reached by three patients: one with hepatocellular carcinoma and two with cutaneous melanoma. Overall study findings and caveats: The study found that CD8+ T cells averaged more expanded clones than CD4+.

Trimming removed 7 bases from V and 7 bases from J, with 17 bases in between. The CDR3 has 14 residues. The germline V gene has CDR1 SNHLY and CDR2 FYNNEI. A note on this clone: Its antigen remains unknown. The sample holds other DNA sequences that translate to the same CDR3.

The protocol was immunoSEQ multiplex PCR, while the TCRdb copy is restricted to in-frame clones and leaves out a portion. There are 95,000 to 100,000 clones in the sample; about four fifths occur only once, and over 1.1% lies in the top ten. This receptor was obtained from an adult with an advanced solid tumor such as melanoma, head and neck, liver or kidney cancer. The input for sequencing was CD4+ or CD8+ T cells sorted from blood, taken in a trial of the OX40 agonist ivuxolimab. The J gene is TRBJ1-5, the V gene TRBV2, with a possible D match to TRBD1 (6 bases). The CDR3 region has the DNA TGTGCCAGCAATAAGGACAGAGCGGGACAGCCCCAGCATTTT. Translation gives CASNKDRAGQPQHF.